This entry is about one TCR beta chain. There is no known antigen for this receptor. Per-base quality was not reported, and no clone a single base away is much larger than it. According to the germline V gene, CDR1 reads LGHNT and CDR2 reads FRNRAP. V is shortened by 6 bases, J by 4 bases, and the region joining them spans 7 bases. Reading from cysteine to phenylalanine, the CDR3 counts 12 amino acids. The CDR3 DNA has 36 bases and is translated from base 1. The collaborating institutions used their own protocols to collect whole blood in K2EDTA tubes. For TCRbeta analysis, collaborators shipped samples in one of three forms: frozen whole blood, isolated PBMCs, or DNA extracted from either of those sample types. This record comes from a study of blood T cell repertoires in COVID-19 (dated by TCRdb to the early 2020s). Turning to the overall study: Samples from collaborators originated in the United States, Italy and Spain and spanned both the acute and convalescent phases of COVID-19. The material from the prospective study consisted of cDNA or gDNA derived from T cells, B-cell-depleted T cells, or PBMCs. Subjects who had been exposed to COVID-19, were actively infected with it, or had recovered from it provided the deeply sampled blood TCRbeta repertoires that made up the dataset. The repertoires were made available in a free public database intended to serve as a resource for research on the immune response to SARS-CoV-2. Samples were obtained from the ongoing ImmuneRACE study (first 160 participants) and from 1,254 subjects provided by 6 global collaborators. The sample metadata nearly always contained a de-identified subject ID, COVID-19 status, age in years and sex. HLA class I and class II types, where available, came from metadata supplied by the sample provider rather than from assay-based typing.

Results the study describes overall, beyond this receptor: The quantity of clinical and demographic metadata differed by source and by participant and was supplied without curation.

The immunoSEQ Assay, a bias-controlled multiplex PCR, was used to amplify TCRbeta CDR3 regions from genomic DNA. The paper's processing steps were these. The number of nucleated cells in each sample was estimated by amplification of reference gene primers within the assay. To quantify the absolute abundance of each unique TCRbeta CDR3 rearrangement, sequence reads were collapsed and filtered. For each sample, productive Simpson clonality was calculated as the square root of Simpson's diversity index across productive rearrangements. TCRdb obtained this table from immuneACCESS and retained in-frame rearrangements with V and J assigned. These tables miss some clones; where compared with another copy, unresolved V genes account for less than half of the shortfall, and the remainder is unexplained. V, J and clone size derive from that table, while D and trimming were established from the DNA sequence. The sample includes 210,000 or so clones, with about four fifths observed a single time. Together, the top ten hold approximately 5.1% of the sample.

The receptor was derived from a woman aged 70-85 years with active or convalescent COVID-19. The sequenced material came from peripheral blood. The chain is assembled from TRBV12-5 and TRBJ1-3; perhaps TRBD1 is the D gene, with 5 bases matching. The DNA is TGTGCTAGTGGGGGGCCCGGAAACACCATATATTTT. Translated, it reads CASGGPGNTIYF.